This T cell receptor beta chain was retrieved from a study of beta chain features in type 1 diabetes. Study outcomes and limitations: Equally in patients and controls, shorter templates might have been favored by PCR. Type 1 diabetes patients had moderately but significantly shorter TCRB CDR3s in all four CD4+ subsets.

V was trimmed by 0 bases and J by 0 bases, leaving 12 bases between them. This CDR3 comprises 16 residues. Germline V lookup: CDR1 MGHRA, CDR2 YSYEKL. Every isolated RNA sample was fully reverse transcribed, so sequencing captured expressed TCRB transcripts. Clones were sequenced by immunoSEQ multiplex PCR, and TCRdb holds only the in-frame ones, with some missing. Among 500,000 to 650,000 clones listed, approximately 13% were seen once. On this clone itself: What it binds is unknown.

The collection from each donor was one heparinised blood draw averaging approximately 110 mL. By way of CD45RO/CCR7/CD25/CD127/CD95/CD27, the CD4+ regulatory, stem cell-like memory, central memory and naive cells were sorted. The sequence derives from a man under 40 with type 1 diabetes. The sample consisted of naive CD4+ T cells from blood. The chain couples TRBV4-1 to TRBJ2-7; tentatively, D is TRBD1 (6 bases). The CDR3 DNA follows: TGCGCCAGCAGCCAAGAGGGGGCAGACCTCTCCTACGAGCAGTACTTC. Encoded protein: CASSQEGADLSYEQYF.